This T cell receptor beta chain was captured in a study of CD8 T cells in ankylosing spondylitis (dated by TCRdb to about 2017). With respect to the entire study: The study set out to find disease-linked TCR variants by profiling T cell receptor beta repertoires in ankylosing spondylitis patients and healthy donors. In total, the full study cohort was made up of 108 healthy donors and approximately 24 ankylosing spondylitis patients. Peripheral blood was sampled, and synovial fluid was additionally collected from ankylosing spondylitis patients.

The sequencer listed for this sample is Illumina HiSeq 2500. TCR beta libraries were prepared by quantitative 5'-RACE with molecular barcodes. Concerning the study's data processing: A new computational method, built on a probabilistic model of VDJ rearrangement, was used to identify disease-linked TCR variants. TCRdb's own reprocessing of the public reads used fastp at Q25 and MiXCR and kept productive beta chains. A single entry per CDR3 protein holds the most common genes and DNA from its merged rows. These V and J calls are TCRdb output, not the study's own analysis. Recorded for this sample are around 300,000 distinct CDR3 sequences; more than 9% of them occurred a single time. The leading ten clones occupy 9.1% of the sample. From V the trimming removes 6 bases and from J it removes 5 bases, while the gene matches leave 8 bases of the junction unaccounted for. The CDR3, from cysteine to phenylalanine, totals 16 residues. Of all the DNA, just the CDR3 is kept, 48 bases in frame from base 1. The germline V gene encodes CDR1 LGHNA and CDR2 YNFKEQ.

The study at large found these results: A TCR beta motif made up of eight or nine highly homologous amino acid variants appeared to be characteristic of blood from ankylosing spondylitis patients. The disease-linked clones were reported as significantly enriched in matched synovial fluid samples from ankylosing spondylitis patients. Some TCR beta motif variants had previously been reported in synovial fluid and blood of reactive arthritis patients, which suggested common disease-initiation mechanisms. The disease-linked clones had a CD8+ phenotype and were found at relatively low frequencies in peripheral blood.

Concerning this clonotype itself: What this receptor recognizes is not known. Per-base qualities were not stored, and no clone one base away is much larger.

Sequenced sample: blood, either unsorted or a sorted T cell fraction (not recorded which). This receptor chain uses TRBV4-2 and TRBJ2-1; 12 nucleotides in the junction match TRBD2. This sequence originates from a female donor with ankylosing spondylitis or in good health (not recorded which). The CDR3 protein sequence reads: CASRSWTSGMNNEQFF. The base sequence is TGTGCCAGCAGATCATGGACTAGCGGGATGAACAATGAGCAGTTCTTC.